The next 19 T cell receptor beta chains were all read from a single sample in a study of spatial heterogeneity in lung cancer. Time point here: blood taken at disease recurrence. Frozen PBMC, nontumor lung or tumor provided whole RNA, which was sequenced unsorted. TCRdb re-analysed the 5' RACE reads in MiXCR, keeping a single row per CDR3 protein. Here the sample spans around 10,000 distinct CDR3 sequences, 3.5% to 4% being singletons. The sample was PBMCs, taken at recurrence. Receptor source: a female donor with early-stage non-small cell lung cancer.

This clonotype was counted at least ten times. The library was built for alpha chains, so this beta chain is an off-target read and its size means little. This chain uses TRBV28 with TRBJ2-3; D is perhaps TRBD2 (5 bases). Trimming took 5 bases from V and 5 from J, leaving 20 bases between them. CDR3 length: 16 amino acids. Germline V gene data show CDR1 as MDHEN and CDR2 as SYDVKM. CDR3 in amino acids: CASSGGAVGVEDTQYF. The CDR3 region has the DNA TGTGCCAGCAGTGGAGGTGCCGTGGGCGTCGAAGATACGCAGTATTTT.

In this sample, this clonotype turned up many times. This beta chain slipped into a library made for alpha chains as a stray read, so its size is not meaningful. V is TRBV5-1 and J is TRBJ2-4; D is ambiguous. There are 13 residues in the CDR3. Between the trimmed V and J ends, which lost 4 bases and 0 bases, there was a span of 5 bases. Germline V gene lookup returns CDR1 SGHRS and CDR2 YFSETQ. CDR3 protein: CASSVGAKNIQYF. The CDR3 nucleotides read TGCGCCAGCAGCGTCGGAGCCAAAAACATTCAGTACTTC.

This clonotype was observed at least ten times. Because the library targeted alpha chains, this beta chain is an off-target read whose size means little. The V call is TRBV7-9, the J call TRBJ2-7; the match to TRBD1 covers 9 bases. This CDR3 is built from 18 residues. Germline CDR1 is SEHNR and CDR2 is FQNEAQ (reference sequence). Trimming removed 4 bases from V and 7 bases from J; junction bases left unmatched: 20. For the CDR3, the DNA is TGTGCCAGCAGCTCCACTTCACCCGGACAGGGGATGGTGTGGGAGCAGTACTTC. This encodes CASSSTSPGQGMVWEQYF.

This clonotype was counted between two and nine times. The library was designed around alpha chains, so this beta chain is a stray read whose abundance carries little weight. The chain combines TRBV5-1 with TRBJ2-5; 8 bases map to TRBD1. The CDR3 spans 14 residues. Germline V gene sequence: CDR1 SGHRS, CDR2 YFSETQ. Trimming took 4 bases from V and 2 from J; bases not matched to a gene: 4. The CDR3 DNA follows: TGCGCCAGCAGCATACAGGGGGTACAAGAGACCCAGTACTTC. This sequence encodes CASSIQGVQETQYF.

This clonotype is medium-sized (0.01 to 0.1%) within its sample. With the library built for alpha chains, this beta chain is off target and its frequency is not meaningful. This chain uses TRBV28 with TRBJ2-3; 10 bases are a match to TRBD2. CDR3 length: 17 amino acids. V was clipped by 7 bases and J by 0 bases; unmatched bases: 10. Looked up from germline, CDR1 is MDHEN and CDR2 is SYDVKM. CDR3 region: CASTPVGLASSTDTQYF. The CDR3 DNA follows: TGTGCCAGCACCCCGGTGGGACTAGCGTCGAGCACAGATACGCAGTATTTT.

This clonotype came up many times. This beta chain represents an off-target read in a library built for alpha chains; its size is of limited meaning. The chain is built from TRBV4-3 and TRBJ2-5; tentative D call: TRBD2 (7 bases). Germline CDR1 and CDR2: LGHNA and YSLEER. Trimming pared 1 base from V and 5 bases from J, leaving 11 bases between. The CDR3 is 14 residues long. In DNA, the CDR3 is TGCGCCAGCAGCCAAGCGGGGGGCAGGGAGACCCAGTACTTC. This codes for CASSQAGGRETQYF.

This clonotype counts as medium-sized (0.01 to 0.1%). This beta chain appears as a stray read in a library generated for alpha chains; its size is not informative. The rearrangement joins TRBV14 to TRBJ1-5; 7 bases are a match to TRBD1. CDR3 size: 13 residues. J gave up 7 bases and V 4 bases, and 4 bases lay outside the gene matches. Germline V lookup: CDR1 SGHDN, CDR2 FVKESK. The CDR3 coding sequence is TGTGCCAGCAGCCGAGGACAGGCCCAGCCCCAGCATTTT. It encodes CASSRGQAQPQHF.

This clonotype was recorded at least ten times. This beta chain represents an off-target read in a library built for alpha chains; its size is of limited meaning. J is TRBJ2-4 and V is TRBV11-2; D is undetermined. Germline assignment: CDR1 SGHAT and CDR2 FQNNGV. The CDR3 is made up of 15 amino acids. Between the trimmed V and J ends, which lost 6 bases and 1 base, there was a span of 13 bases. The DNA of the CDR3 is TGTGCCAGCAGGCATTCTTACCGGGCCAAAAACATTCAGTACTTC. This gives the protein CASRHSYRAKNIQYF.

This clonotype appeared many times. This beta chain slipped into a library made for alpha chains as a stray read, so its size is not meaningful. The chain has TRBV7-3 and TRBJ2-3; 14 positions match TRBD2. J gave up 5 bases and V 8 bases, and 0 bases lay outside the gene matches. Germline assignment: CDR1 SGHTA and CDR2 FQGTGA. The CDR3 totals 13 residues. CDR3 protein: CASGTSGGDTQYF. In DNA, the CDR3 is TGTGCCAGCGGGACTAGCGGGGGAGATACGCAGTATTTT.

This clonotype was seen ten or more times. The library was designed around alpha chains, so this beta chain is a stray read whose abundance carries little weight. The chain links TRBV7-3 to TRBJ1-2; D may be TRBD1 (5 bases). Trimming removed 5 bases from V and 6 bases from J, with 13 bases in between. The CDR3 consists of 13 residues. Germline CDR1 reads SGHTA; CDR2 reads FQGTGA. This CDR3 is CASSQTQGNGYTF. The CDR3, as DNA: TGTGCCAGCAGCCAAACCCAGGGTAATGGCTACACCTTC.

This clonotype is medium-sized (0.01 to 0.1%) in the sample. The library was built for alpha chains, so this beta chain is an off-target read and its size means little. The CDR3 sequence is CASSSGASSYNEQFF. The CDR3 DNA follows: TGTGCCAGCAGCTCAGGGGCGAGCTCCTACAATGAGCAGTTCTTC. The chain employs TRBV7-2 and TRBJ2-1, with D possibly being TRBD1 (6 bases). The germline CDR1 and CDR2 sequences are SGHTA and FQGNSA. V was pared by 4 bases and J by 0 bases, with 10 bases between. The length of the CDR3 is 15 residues.

This clonotype is deemed medium-sized. The library was designed around alpha chains, so this beta chain is a stray read whose abundance carries little weight. The V gene is TRBV2, the J gene TRBJ1-5; no definite D call. Per germline, CDR1 SNHLY and CDR2 FYNNEI. CDR3 length: 13 amino acids. The V gene lost 5 bases and the J gene lost 4 bases, with 9 bases spanning the gap. Written as DNA, the CDR3 is TGTGCCAGCAGTAACTGGGCAAATCAGCCCCAGCATTTT. Translation: CASSNWANQPQHF.

As regards this clonotype: This beta chain is a stray read from a library made for alpha chains; its abundance is not meaningful. The gene calls are TRBV5-1 and TRBJ2-7; perhaps TRBD1 as D (6 bases). Between the trimmed V and J ends, which lost 4 bases and 2 bases, there was a span of 7 bases. The CDR3 spans 12 residues. The germline gives CDR1 SGHRS, CDR2 YFSETQ. The CDR3 bases are TGCGCCAGCAGCGGGACAACCTACGAGCAGTACTTC. It translates to CASSGTTYEQYF.

This clonotype showed up many times. Within a library made for alpha chains, this beta chain is off target, and its count is uninformative. The chain joins TRBV6-2 or TRBV6-3 to TRBJ2-3; D unclear. Germline CDR1 MNHEY, CDR2 SVGEGT. CDR3 size: 14 residues. With 4 bases removed from V and 4 bases from J, the gap between germline ends came to 12 bases. Here the CDR3 DNA reads TGTGCCAGCAGTTTACGTCTTGGCGCAGATACGCAGTATTTT. Residues: CASSLRLGADTQYF.

This clonotype was seen a few times. This beta chain appears as a stray read in a library generated for alpha chains; its size is not informative. The chain employs TRBV29-1 and TRBJ1-3, with D hard to call. CDR1 is SQVTM and CDR2 is ANQGSEA in the germline V gene. The CDR3 length is 13 residues. V was clipped by 7 bases and J by 3 bases, with 13 bases between them. CDR3 nucleotides: TGCAGCGCGGAGAGGCAAGATGGAAACACCATATATTTT. The encoded protein is CSAERQDGNTIYF.

This clonotype was seen at least ten times. This beta chain is a stray read from a library made for alpha chains; its abundance is not meaningful. The CDR3 loop is CASSPPPGSYNEQFF. The CDR3 bases are TGTGCCAGCAGCCCTCCCCCGGGCTCCTACAATGAGCAGTTCTTC. The V and J genes are TRBV9 and TRBJ2-1; D gene unclear. V lost 4 bases to trimming and J lost 0 bases, with 11 bases between them. The CDR3 runs 15 residues. Looked up from germline, CDR1 is SGDLS and CDR2 is YYNGEE.

This clonotype appeared many times. This beta chain came through as a stray read in a library set up for alpha chains, and its size says little. The chain has TRBV3-1 and TRBJ2-3; 7 positions agree with TRBD2. Germline values: CDR1 LGHDT, CDR2 YNNKEL (reference sequence). The ends lost 0 bases at V and 4 bases at J; junction bases unmatched: 10. The CDR3 covers 17 residues. CDR3 sequence reads: CASSQEVAAGRADTQYF. The CDR3 DNA sequence: TGTGCCAGCAGCCAAGAAGTGGCAGCGGGGAGAGCAGATACGCAGTATTTT.

This clonotype appeared many times. Being off target in a library aimed at alpha chains, this beta chain has a size of little meaning. The chain recombines TRBV27 with TRBJ2-1, with D perhaps matching TRBD1 (6 bases). V was cut by 2 bases and J by 3 bases, with 11 bases left in between. The CDR3 is 15 residues long. Germline-derived CDR1 and CDR2 are MNHEY and SMNVEV (reference sequence). The DNA of the CDR3 is TGTGCCAGCAGTTTAACACAGGGATTCTACAATGAGCAGTTCTTC. Translation: CASSLTQGFYNEQFF.

The sample holds many counts of this clonotype. Within a library made for alpha chains, this beta chain is off target, and its count is uninformative. The chain combines TRBV29-1 with TRBJ1-5; the D gene is possibly TRBD1 (5 bases). Germline loops: CDR1 SQVTM, CDR2 ANQGSEA. This CDR3 contains 15 residues. V was shortened by 6 bases and J by 4 bases, with 19 bases between the two germline ends. The CDR3 bases are TGCAGCGTCCCAAAGGTTAGGGGTCGGAATCAGCCCCAGCATTTT. It encodes CSVPKVRGRNQPQHF.